This T cell receptor (beta chain) was sequenced in a study of cytomegalovirus exposure and HLA in healthy donors. Findings of the study overall: According to the study, around 160 TCR beta chains were cytomegalovirus-associated. Many donors carried some public TCRs, although rarity characterized most TCR sequences. In vitro assays verified that three CMV-associated chains recognized CMV antigens specifically.

As to this clone: No antigen is known for it.

The donors were part of the roughly 130-subject validation cohort, which stood apart from the roughly 670-subject first cohort. Sequencing used immunoSEQ multiplex PCR; TCRdb keeps in-frame clones, though not all of them. This sample yields hundreds of thousands of clones, of which 75% to 90% are seen a single time; approximately 0.8% belongs to the top ten. This clonotype was sampled from a woman in her late teens or twenties in good health and CMV-seronegative. The specimen was PBMCs.

For the CDR3, the DNA is TGTGCCAGCAGGGACGGGACAGGGGAGACCGGGGAGCTGTTTTTT. Its protein is CASRDGTGETGELFF. V is TRBV6-1 and J is TRBJ2-2; 10 bases are a match to TRBD1. The length of the CDR3 is 15 residues. From germline, CDR1 is MNHNS and CDR2 SASEGT. With V trimmed by 6 bases and J by 5 bases, 6 bases remained unmatched.